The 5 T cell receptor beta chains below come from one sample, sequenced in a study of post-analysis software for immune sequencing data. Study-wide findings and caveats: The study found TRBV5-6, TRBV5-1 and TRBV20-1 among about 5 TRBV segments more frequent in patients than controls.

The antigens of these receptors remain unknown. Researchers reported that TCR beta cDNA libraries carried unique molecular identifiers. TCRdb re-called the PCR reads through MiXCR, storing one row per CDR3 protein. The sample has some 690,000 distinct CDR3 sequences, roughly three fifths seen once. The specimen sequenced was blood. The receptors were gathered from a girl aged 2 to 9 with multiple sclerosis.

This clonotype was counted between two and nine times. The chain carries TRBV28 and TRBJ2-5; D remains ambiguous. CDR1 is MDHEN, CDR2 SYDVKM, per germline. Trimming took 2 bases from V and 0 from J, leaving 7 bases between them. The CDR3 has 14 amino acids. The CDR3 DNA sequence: TGTGCCAGCAGTTTAGGGGTATACCAAGAGACCCAGTACTTC. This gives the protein CASSLGVYQETQYF.

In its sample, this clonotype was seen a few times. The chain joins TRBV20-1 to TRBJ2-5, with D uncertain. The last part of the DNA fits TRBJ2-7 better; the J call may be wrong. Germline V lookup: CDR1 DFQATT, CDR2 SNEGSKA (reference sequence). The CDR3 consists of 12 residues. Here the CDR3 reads CSARESPNEQYF. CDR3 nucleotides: TGCAGTGCTAGGGAGTCCCCCAACGAGCAGTACTTC.

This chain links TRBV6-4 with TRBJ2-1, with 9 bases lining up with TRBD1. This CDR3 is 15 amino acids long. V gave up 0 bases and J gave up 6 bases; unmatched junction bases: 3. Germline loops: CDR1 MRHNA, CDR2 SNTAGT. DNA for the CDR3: TGTGCCAGCAGTGACTCAGGACAGGGGCTCAATGAGCAGTTCTTC. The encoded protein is CASSDSGQGLNEQFF.

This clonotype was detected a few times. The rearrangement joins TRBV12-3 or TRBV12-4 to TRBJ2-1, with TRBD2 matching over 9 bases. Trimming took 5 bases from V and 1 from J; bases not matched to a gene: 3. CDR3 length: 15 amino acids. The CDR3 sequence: CASSGTSNSYNEQFF. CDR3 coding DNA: TGTGCCAGCAGTGGGACTAGCAATTCCTACAATGAGCAGTTCTTC.

The CDR3 reads CASSSGTSGADTQYF. CDR3 sequence (DNA): TGCGCCAGCAGCTCGGGGACTAGCGGGGCAGATACGCAGTATTTT. This chain links TRBV5-1 with TRBJ2-3; TRBD2 aligns across 13 bases. Germline CDR1 SGHRS, CDR2 YFSETQ. V lost 3 bases and J lost 4; bases outside the gene matches: 2. The CDR3 totals 15 residues.